These T cell receptor beta chains were read from a single sample in a study of shared clonotypes between healthy human individuals. Repertoires were generated with immunoSEQ multiplex PCR, while TCRdb's copy carries only in-frame clones and drops some. Altogether about 2 million clones are present, over 85% being singletons, with the ten largest covering 1% to 1.5%. Sequencing was carried out using naive CD8+ T cells sorted from blood. The receptor set was obtained from a man aged 18 to 29 in good health. CDR3s include the opening cysteine and the closing phenylalanine or tryptophan. The order of the fields is clone size, D gene, V gene, J gene, CDR3 DNA, CDR3 protein. D genes are given only for firm matches. Expanded clones are given a class, and other clones once, few, many or no size at all.

once,TRBD2,TRBV29-1,TRBJ2-1,TGCAGCGTTGAACCACTAGCGTTCTCCTACAATGAGCAGTTCTTC,CSVEPLAFSYNEQFF
-,TRBD2,TRBV28,TRBJ2-3,TGTGCCAGCAGTGCATTCCTGAGCGGGAGGGCTAATTCTAGCACAGATACGCAGTATTTT,CASSAFLSGRANSSTDTQYF
-,-,TRBV10-3,TRBJ1-2,TGTGCCATCAGTGAGTCAGGGGGGGATTTTTATGGCTACACCTTC,CAISESGGDFYGYTF
-,-,TRBV13,TRBJ2-7,TGTGCCAGCAGCCCGGGGGGCCCCTACGAGCAGTACTTC,CASSPGGPYEQYF
-,-,TRBV28,TRBJ1-1,TGTGCCAGCAGGACTATAAGAATGAACATGAACACTGAAGCTTTCTTT,CASRTIRMNMNTEAFF
-,-,TRBV9,TRBJ1-4,TGTGCCAGCAGCGATGAACAGCTGGGCGAAAAACTGTTTTTT,CASSDEQLGEKLFF
-,-,TRBV11-2,TRBJ2-5,TGTGCCAGCAGCTTAGCGGCCCTCCCGGAGACCCAGTACTTC,CASSLAALPETQYF
-,-,TRBV2,TRBJ1-6,TGTGCCAGCAGTGAAGGCGATTGGCCCGTCGGTTCACCCCTCCACTTT,CASSEGDWPVGSPLHF
-,TRBD2,TRBV15,TRBJ2-1,TGTGCCACCAGCAGAGTCCGGGAGGGCCTCAATGAGCAGTTCTTC,CATSRVREGLNEQFF
-,TRBD2,TRBV5-6,TRBJ2-3,TGTGCCAGCAGCTGGCCGGGACTAGCAGATACGCAGTATTTT,CASSWPGLADTQYF
-,-,TRBV7-6,TRBJ1-5,TGTGCCAGCAGCTTAGGGACGGGGAATCAGCCCCAGCATTTT,CASSLGTGNQPQHF
-,TRBD1,TRBV5-6,TRBJ1-1,TGTGCCAGCAGCGGGGGACAGCAGATGAACACTGAAGCTTTCTTT,CASSGGQQMNTEAFF
-,TRBD2,TRBV7-8,TRBJ2-1,TGTGCCAGCAGCTTAAGCGGGAGGGCCGGGAACAATGAGCAGTTCTTC,CASSLSGRAGNNEQFF
-,-,TRBV6-5,TRBJ2-2,TGTGCCAGCAGTTACTCGATAAGCACCGGGGAGCTGTTTTTT,CASSYSISTGELFF
-,TRBD1,TRBV7-2,TRBJ1-3,TGTGCCAGCAGCCCCGGGACAGGTTTAGGAGGAAACACCATATATTTT,CASSPGTGLGGNTIYF
once,-,TRBV25-1,TRBJ1-1,TGTGCCAGCAGTGCCTGGACTGTGAACACTGAAGCTTTCTTT,CASSAWTVNTEAFF
-,-,TRBV4-3,TRBJ2-7,TGCGCCAGCAGCCAAGACCTCGGGAAATCCTACGAGCAGTACTTC,CASSQDLGKSYEQYF
few,TRBD1,TRBV27,TRBJ1-2,TGTGCCAGCAGTCCGGGACAGGGTAACTATGGCTACACCTTC,CASSPGQGNYGYTF
-,TRBD1,TRBV2,TRBJ1-1,TGTGCCAGCAGCCCCGGGACAGGGTGGACTGAAGCTTTCTTT,CASSPGTGWTEAFF
-,-,TRBV2,TRBJ2-7,TGTGCCAGCAGTGACGGACAGAGCTCCTACGAGCAGTACTTC,CASSDGQSSYEQYF
-,-,TRBV9,TRBJ2-3,TGTGCCAGCAGCGTAGGGGACTCCCCCCCCGCAGATACGCAGTATTTT,CASSVGDSPPADTQYF
-,TRBD1,TRBV5-6,TRBJ1-5,TGTGCCAGCAGCTACGGGACAGGGGTTAATCAGCCCCAGCATTTT,CASSYGTGVNQPQHF
-,TRBD1,TRBV10-1,TRBJ2-7,TGCGCCAGCAGTGATGGGACAGCGCCCGAGCAGTACTTC,CASSDGTAPEQYF
-,-,TRBV7-6,TRBJ2-5,TGTGCCAGCAGCCAGTATTCCCCACGGGAGACCCAGTACTTC,CASSQYSPRETQYF
-,-,TRBV9,TRBJ2-5,TGTGCCAGCAGCGTAGAAGGAGGAACCCAGTACTTC,CASSVEGGTQYF
-,-,TRBV4-1,TRBJ1-2,TGCGCCAGCAGCCAACGGTGGGTAGGCAACTATGGCTACACCTTC,CASSQRWVGNYGYTF
-,TRBD2,TRBV7-8,TRBJ2-1,TGTGCCAGCAGTCAGACGGGACTAGCGGGCGATGAGCAGTTCTTC,CASSQTGLAGDEQFF
-,-,TRBV14,TRBJ1-1,TGTGCCAGCAGCCCTCACCTGAACACTGAAGCTTTCTTT,CASSPHLNTEAFF
-,-,TRBV30,TRBJ2-1,TGTGCCTGGGAGGTTTGGGCTGATTATAACAATGAGCAGTTCTTC,CAWEVWADYNNEQFF
-,TRBD2,TRBV7-8,TRBJ2-3,TGTGCCAGCAGCTCTCTAGCGGGGGCGCGAGAAACAGATACGCAGTATTTT,CASSSLAGARETDTQYF
once,-,TRBV5-1,TRBJ2-7,TGCGCCAGCAGCTTGGCGAGGGGATCCGAGCAGTACTTC,CASSLARGSEQYF
-,-,TRBV18,TRBJ2-5,TGTGCCAGCTCACCAGATAGGAACCAAGAGACCCAGTACTTC,CASSPDRNQETQYF
-,-,TRBV5-6,TRBJ1-1,TGTGCCAGCAGCTTTGGGGCTCCGAACACTGAAGCTTTCTTT,CASSFGAPNTEAFF
-,TRBD1,TRBV27,TRBJ2-7,TGTGCCAGCAGCGTACTAGTGGGACAGGGGTTCGGCGAGCAGTACTTC,CASSVLVGQGFGEQYF
-,-,TRBV25-1,TRBJ2-7,TGTGCCAGCAGTGCAGGGGACAACTACGAGCAGTACTTC,CASSAGDNYEQYF
-,TRBD2,TRBV7-8,TRBJ2-5,TGTGCCAGCAGCTTCGGGACTAGCGTTGTCAGCGCACAAGAGACCCAGTACTTC,CASSFGTSVVSAQETQYF
-,-,TRBV2,TRBJ1-2,TGTGCCAGCAGTGGGCAGAACTATGGCTACACCTTC,CASSGQNYGYTF
-,-,TRBV6-1,TRBJ2-5,TGTGCCAGCAGTGAGGAGGGAACGGAGACCCAGTACTTC,CASSEEGTETQYF
-,-,TRBV28,TRBJ1-3,TGTGCCAGCAGTTTATTGGACAGAAGCTCTGGAAACACCATATATTTT,CASSLLDRSSGNTIYF
-,TRBD2,TRBV6-5,TRBJ2-5,TGTGCCAGCAGCCTTGCCCCGGGAGGAGAGACCCAGTACTTC,CASSLAPGGETQYF
-,-,TRBV11-1,TRBJ2-3,TGTGCCAGCAGCTTGAGCGGGAGCACAGATACGCAGTATTTT,CASSLSGSTDTQYF
-,TRBD2,TRBV14,TRBJ2-7,TGTGCCAGCAGCCAAGCCGAGCAAAGACCCCCGAAGCGGGACGGTGACTACGAGCAGTACTTC,CASSQAEQRPPKRDGDYEQYF